The 8 T cell receptor beta chains reported below all come from one sample, sequenced in a study of hypomethylating agent response in myelodysplastic syndrome. Measured with immunoSEQ multiplex PCR; TCRdb has only the in-frame clones, and not every one. The table records a few thousand clones, roughly 82% of them present only once. The sample in question was bone marrow, obtained before or after starting hypomethylating agent treatment for myelodysplastic syndrome (not recorded which). Receptors originate from a human donor with myelodysplastic syndrome.

This chain connects TRBV5-1 to TRBJ1-2; 8 bases line up with TRBD1. This CDR3 has 15 residues. J was trimmed by 7 bases and V by 4 bases; bases with no gene match: 12. Germline V lookup: CDR1 SGHRS, CDR2 YFSETQ. The CDR3: CASSLLTGDSIGYTF. The CDR3 DNA sequence: TGCGCCAGCAGCCTTCTGACAGGGGATTCTATTGGCTACACCTTC. The full variable domain, with the rest looked up from reference TRBV5-1 and TRBJ1-2, is KAGVTQTPRYLIKTRGQQVTLSCSPISGHRSVSWYQQTPGQGLQFLFEYFSETQRNKGNFPGRFSGRQFSNSRSEMNVSTLELGDSALYLCASSLLTGDSIGYTFGSGTRLTVV.

The sample holds a few counts of this clone. The rearrangement joins TRBV7-3 to TRBJ2-1, with D possibly matching TRBD2 (6 bases). The V gene's germline CDR1 is SGHTA and CDR2 FQGTGA. The V end was cut by 0 bases, the J end by 7 bases, with 13 bases between. This CDR3 is built from 15 residues. CDR3 region: CASSLTFGGGNEQFF. DNA for the CDR3: TGTGCCAGCAGCTTAACGTTCGGCGGAGGGAATGAGCAGTTCTTC.

The J gene is TRBJ2-1, the V gene TRBV7-2, with D uncertain. V gave up 5 bases and J gave up 9 bases, with 11 bases separating them. The length of the CDR3 is 12 residues. Germline-derived CDR1 and CDR2 are SGHTA and FQGNSA. The CDR3 spells CASSTSTSEQFF. The CDR3 region has the DNA TGTGCCAGCAGCACCTCAACCTCTGAGCAGTTCTTC.

The chain has TRBV14 and TRBJ1-4; no reliable D call. This CDR3 contains 15 residues. Per germline, CDR1 SGHDN and CDR2 FVKESK. The V end lost 2 bases, the J end lost 0 bases, and 7 bases lay between the germline ends. CDR3 sequence: CASSQWAATNEKLFF. The CDR3, as DNA: TGTGCCAGCAGCCAATGGGCAGCAACTAATGAAAAACTGTTTTTT.

The chain uses TRBV27 and TRBJ1-2; 9 positions agree with TRBD1. The CDR3 is 14 residues long. CDR1 is MNHEY, CDR2 SMNVEV, per germline (reference sequence). V was pared by 5 bases and J by 8 bases, with 9 bases of the junction left unmatched. The CDR3 loop is CASSVPGQGGGYTF. CDR3 DNA: TGTGCCAGCAGTGTACCGGGACAGGGTGGCGGCTACACCTTC.

The gene calls are TRBV9 and TRBJ1-4; 11 positions agree with TRBD1. J gave up 3 bases and V 7 bases, and 14 bases lay outside the gene matches. The CDR3 consists of 18 residues. Germline lookup yields CDR1 SGDLS and CDR2 YYNGEE. The CDR3 loop is CASGPGTGGRGANEKLFF. The CDR3 DNA reads as TGTGCCAGCGGTCCTGGGACAGGGGGAAGGGGGGCTAATGAAAAACTGTTTTTT.

The rearrangement joins TRBV7-9 to TRBJ2-3, with 7 bases identical to TRBD2. CDR1 and CDR2 (germline): SEHNR, FQNEAQ (reference sequence). V shed 3 bases and J 11 bases; nucleotides not matched to a gene: 2. The CDR3 sequence is 11 residues long. This CDR3 is CASSFEREQYF. The CDR3 coding sequence is TGTGCCAGCAGCTTCGAGCGGGAGCAGTATTTT. Drawing the rest from reference TRBV7-9 and TRBJ2-3, the complete variable domain is DTGVSQNPRHKITKRGQNVTFRCDPISEHNRLYWYRQTLGQGPEFLTYFQNEAQLEKSRLLSDRFSAERPKGSFSTLEIQRTEQGDSAMYLCASSFEREQYFGPGTRLTVL.

A word on this clone: This same CDR3 is encoded by further DNA sequences in the sample. J is TRBJ1-1 and V is TRBV30; tentatively, D is TRBD1 (5 bases). Per the germline V gene, CDR1 is GTSNPN and CDR2 is SVGIG (reference sequence). The V end was cut by 4 bases, the J end by 3 bases, with 6 bases between. The CDR3 extends over 11 amino acids. The CDR3 DNA follows: TGTGCCTGGACAGGGTACACTGAAGCTTTCTTT. The encoded protein is CAWTGYTEAFF.